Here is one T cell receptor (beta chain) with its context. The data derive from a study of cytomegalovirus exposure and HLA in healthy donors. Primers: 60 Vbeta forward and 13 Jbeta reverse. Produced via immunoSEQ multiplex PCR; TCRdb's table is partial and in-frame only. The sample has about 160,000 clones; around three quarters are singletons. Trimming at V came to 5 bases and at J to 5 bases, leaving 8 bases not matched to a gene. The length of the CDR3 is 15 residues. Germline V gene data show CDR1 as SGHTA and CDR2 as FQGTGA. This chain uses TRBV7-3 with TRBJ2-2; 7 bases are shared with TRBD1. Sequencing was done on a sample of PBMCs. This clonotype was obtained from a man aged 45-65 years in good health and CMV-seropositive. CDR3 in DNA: TGTGCCAGCAGCCCCGACAGGGTTAATACCGGGGAGCTGTTTTTT. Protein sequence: CASSPDRVNTGELFF.